These 10 T cell receptor beta chains originate from one sample sequenced in a study of blood T cells in healthy people across ages. Then a second PCR, running about 7 to 11 cycles, was carried out with a sample-barcoded 5' primer and a J-beta primer mix. Via MiXCR, TCRdb re-called the 5' RACE reads, giving one row per CDR3 protein. The sample has some 780,000 distinct CDR3 sequences, roughly 50% seen once. Sequencing input: blood. The receptors were gathered from a man aged 40-55 years in good health.

This chain connects TRBV2 to TRBJ2-1, with TRBD2 matching 8 bases. The CDR3 runs to 15 residues. V lost 6 bases and J lost 6; bases outside the gene matches: 10. Germline CDR1 SNHLY, CDR2 FYNNEI. The CDR3 loop reads CASRDGLARGNEQFF. The CDR3 DNA reads TGTGCCAGCAGGGATGGACTAGCTCGGGGCAATGAGCAGTTCTTC.

This chain's CDR3 is CASSRSDRGTGDTQYF. CDR3 DNA: TGTGCCAGCAGCCGAAGTGACAGGGGGACGGGAGATACGCAGTATTTT. The chain employs TRBV4-2 and TRBJ2-3; TRBD1 matches at 9 bases. V was pared by 4 bases and J by 5 bases, with 10 bases of the junction left unmatched. The CDR3 runs 16 residues. Germline CDR1 is LGHNA and CDR2 is YNFKEQ.

The chain links TRBV7-2 to TRBJ1-4, with 9 bases identical to TRBD1. The CDR3 extends over 16 amino acids. Germline CDR1 is SGHTA and CDR2 is FQGNSA. The V and J ends lost 1 base and 8 bases, in that order; junction bases with no gene match: 8. The CDR3 DNA follows: TGTGCCAGCAGCTTAGTTGGCGGACAGGGGAACGAAAAACTGTTTTTT. Its protein is CASSLVGGQGNEKLFF.

The chain employs TRBV20-1 and TRBJ2-1; D possibly corresponds to TRBD1 (5 bases). Deletions cut 6 bases from V and 8 bases from J, with 17 bases between. CDR1 is DFQATT and CDR2 is SNEGSKA in the germline V gene (reference sequence). The CDR3 spans 13 residues. Here the CDR3 reads CSARASTTDEQFF. CDR3 DNA sequence: TGCAGTGCCAGGGCCTCTACCACGGATGAGCAGTTCTTC.

This clonotype showed up just a few times. V usage is TRBV2 and J usage is TRBJ2-1; D possibly corresponds to TRBD1 (6 bases). Trimming pared 6 bases from V and 10 bases from J, leaving 13 bases between. Per the germline V gene, CDR1 is SNHLY and CDR2 is FYNNEI. The length of the CDR3 is 12 residues. The DNA for the CDR3 is TGTGCCAGCAGGCTCGTACAGGGAGAGCAGTTCTTC. This codes for CASRLVQGEQFF.

The chain is built from TRBV11-2 and TRBJ2-5, with D possibly being TRBD1 or TRBD2 (5 bases each). Trimming took off 1 base at V and 4 bases at J, with 16 bases between the two ends. This CDR3 is 16 amino acids long. Germline V gene data show CDR1 as SGHAT and CDR2 as FQNNGV. For the CDR3, the DNA is TGTGCCAGCAGCTTAGTTTCGGGGACGTTAGGAGAGACCCAGTACTTC. Translation: CASSLVSGTLGETQYF.

The V call is TRBV20-1, the J call TRBJ2-7, with TRBD1 identical over 10 bases. J was trimmed by 2 bases and V by 0 bases; bases with no gene match: 4. The CDR3 is 15 residues long. Germline-derived CDR1 and CDR2 are DFQATT and SNEGSKA (reference sequence). Here the CDR3 DNA reads TGCAGTGCTAGAGACCCTGGGACAGGGGCCTACGAGCAGTACTTC. It is translated as CSARDPGTGAYEQYF.

This clonotype occurred a few times. The V gene is TRBV10-3, the J gene TRBJ2-5, with TRBD2 as a possible D gene (5 bases). CDR1 and CDR2 (germline): ENHRY, SYGVKD. V shed 3 bases and J shed 2 bases, with 7 bases lying between them. The CDR3 sequence is 13 residues long. The CDR3 bases are TGTGCCATCAGTGATTCGGGACAAGAGACCCAGTACTTC. This encodes CAISDSGQETQYF.

The chain combines TRBV12-3 or TRBV12-4 with TRBJ1-5, with 8 bases aligning to TRBD1. This CDR3 region has 14 residues. Trimming at V came to 2 bases and at J to 7 bases, leaving 4 bases not matched to a gene. CDR3 sequence (DNA): TGTGCCAGCAGTTTATCGACAGGGGACCAGCCCCAGCATTTT. It codes for CASSLSTGDQPQHF.

This clonotype was observed many times. The V and J genes are TRBV6-2 or TRBV6-3 and TRBJ2-1; D might be TRBD1 (5 bases). This CDR3 is built from 15 residues. Trimming cost V 4 bases and J 6 bases, with 16 bases left between them. From germline, CDR1 is MNHEY and CDR2 SVGEGT. DNA of the CDR3: TGTGCCAGCAGTTCCCTGACAGTAATCCTCAATGAGCAGTTCTTC. It encodes CASSSLTVILNEQFF.